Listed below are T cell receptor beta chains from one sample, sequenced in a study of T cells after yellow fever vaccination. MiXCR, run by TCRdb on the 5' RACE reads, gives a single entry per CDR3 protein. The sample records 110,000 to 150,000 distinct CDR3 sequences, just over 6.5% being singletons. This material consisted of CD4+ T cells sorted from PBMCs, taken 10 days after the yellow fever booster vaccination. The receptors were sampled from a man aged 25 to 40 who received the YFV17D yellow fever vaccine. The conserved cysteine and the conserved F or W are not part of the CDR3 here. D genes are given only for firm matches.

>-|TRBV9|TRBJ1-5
ASSDNPGNQPQH
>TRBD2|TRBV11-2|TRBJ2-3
ASSRGVVLADTQY
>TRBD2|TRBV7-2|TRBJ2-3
ASRNLAGKGDTQY
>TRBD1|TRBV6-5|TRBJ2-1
ASRKGQTLYNEQF
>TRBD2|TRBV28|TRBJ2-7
ASSLDIFTGTSGRYEQY
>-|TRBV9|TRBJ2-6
ASSVDPTARANVLT
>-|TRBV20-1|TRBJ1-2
SANIAYGYT
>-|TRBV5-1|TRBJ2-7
ASSRGDVAYEQY
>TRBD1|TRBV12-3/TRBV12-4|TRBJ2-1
ASSLTRDRGNNEQF
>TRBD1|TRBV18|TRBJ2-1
ASSPSRGPFLF
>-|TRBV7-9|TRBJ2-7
ASSSSGAYEQY
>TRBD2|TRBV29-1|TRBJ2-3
SAQGGGRETDTQY
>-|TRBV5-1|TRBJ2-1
ASSLTGTYNEQF
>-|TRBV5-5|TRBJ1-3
ASSLGGAGGNTIY
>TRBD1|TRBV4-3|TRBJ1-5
ASSLDRRNQPQH
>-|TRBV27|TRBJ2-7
ASSSPGLPWEQY
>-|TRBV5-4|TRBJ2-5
ASSLGLEGETQY
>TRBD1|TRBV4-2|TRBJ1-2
ASSQTGDPNYGYT
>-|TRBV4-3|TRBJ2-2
ASSQAGTLTGELF
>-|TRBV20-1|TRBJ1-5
SARGRNNQPQH
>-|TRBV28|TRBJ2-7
ASRGTSYEQY
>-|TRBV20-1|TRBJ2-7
SASTGTASYEQY
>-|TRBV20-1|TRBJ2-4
SARIGAAKNIQY
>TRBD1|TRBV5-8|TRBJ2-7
ASSSGQGSEQY
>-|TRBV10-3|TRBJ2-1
AISESVAPYNEQF
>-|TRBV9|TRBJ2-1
ASSTAQGTRNNEQF
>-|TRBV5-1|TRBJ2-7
ASSIDSSSYEQY
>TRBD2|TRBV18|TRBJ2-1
ASSQGLAGPTEQF
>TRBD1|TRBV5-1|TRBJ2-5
ASSARFTGGQETQY
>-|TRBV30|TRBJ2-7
AWSVPAVPGQY
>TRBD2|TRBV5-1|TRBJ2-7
ASSKLAGGSSYEQY
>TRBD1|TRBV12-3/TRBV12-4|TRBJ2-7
ASSSGQGKQY
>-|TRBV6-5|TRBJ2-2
ASSYSQHSGGELF
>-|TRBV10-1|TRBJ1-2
ASSGIQGKAT
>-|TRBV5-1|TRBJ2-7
ASSPGGGSYEQY
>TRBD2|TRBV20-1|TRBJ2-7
SAGLAVYEQY
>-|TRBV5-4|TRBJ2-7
ASSLAQGTFYEQY
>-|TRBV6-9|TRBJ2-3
ASSCAGQDADTQY
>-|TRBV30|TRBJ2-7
AWSVGRLLAPSSYEQY
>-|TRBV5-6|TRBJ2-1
ASSPWGGNEQF
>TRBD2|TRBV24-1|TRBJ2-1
ATSTSGRGNEQF
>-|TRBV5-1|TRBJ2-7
ASSLNPTVSYEQY